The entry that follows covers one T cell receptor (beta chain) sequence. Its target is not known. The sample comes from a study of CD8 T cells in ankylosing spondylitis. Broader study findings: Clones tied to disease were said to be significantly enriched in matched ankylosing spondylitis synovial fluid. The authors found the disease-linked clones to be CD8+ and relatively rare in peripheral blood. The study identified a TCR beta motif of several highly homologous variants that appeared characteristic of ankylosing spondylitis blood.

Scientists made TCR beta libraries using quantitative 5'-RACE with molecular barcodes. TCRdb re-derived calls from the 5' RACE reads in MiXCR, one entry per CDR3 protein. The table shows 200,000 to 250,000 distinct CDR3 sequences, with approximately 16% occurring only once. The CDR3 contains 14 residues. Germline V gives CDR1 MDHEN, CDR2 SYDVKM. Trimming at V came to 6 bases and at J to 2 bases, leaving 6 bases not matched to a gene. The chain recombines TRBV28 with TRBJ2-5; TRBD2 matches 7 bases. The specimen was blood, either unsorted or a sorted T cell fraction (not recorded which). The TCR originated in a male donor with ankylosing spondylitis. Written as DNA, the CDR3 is TGTGCCAGCAGCCCAGGGACTAAACAAGAGACCCAGTACTTC. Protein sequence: CASSPGTKQETQYF.